This TCR beta chain appears in the sequencing data of a study of cytomegalovirus exposure and HLA in healthy donors. Turning to the study itself: An early data release held tens of millions of unique TCRs from HLA-typed donors. The study's findings and limits: It was confirmed in vitro that a few of the CMV-associated chains were specific for CMV antigens. Productive rates of about 90% or about 30% were seen for most TCR beta V segments in an earlier analysis.

PCR amplification relied on 60 Vbeta primers (plus 13 Jbeta primers). Original processing notes: Counted up in a later analysis, unique TCR beta chains came to about 80 million, with around 10 million shared. Assay: immunoSEQ multiplex PCR; the TCRdb copy retains only in-frame clones and omits some. That table furnishes V, J and clone size, whereas the DNA furnished D and trimming. The repertoire has roughly 92,000 clones, about 8% of them found once; the top ten carry about 2%. The CDR3 runs to 15 residues. CDR1 and CDR2 (germline): MNHEY, SVGAGI. Trimming took 2 bases from V and 2 from J; bases not matched to a gene: 4. This clone was detected a few times. Its matching antigen is unknown.

This chain connects TRBV6-5 to TRBJ2-7, with 9 bases lining up with TRBD1. This TCR derives from a middle-aged man in good health and CMV-seronegative. The sequenced material came from PBMCs. The CDR3 reads CASSYDGQGTYEQYF. The CDR3 DNA is TGTGCCAGCAGTTACGATGGACAGGGGACCTACGAGCAGTACTTC.